This record covers a single TCR beta chain. Repertoires were generated with immunoSEQ multiplex PCR, while TCRdb's copy carries only in-frame clones and drops some. The sample has 240,000 or so clones, approximately 86% seen once. The data are from a study of blood T cell repertoires in COVID-19. Across the study: Some COVID-19 samples were acute and others convalescent; all came from the United States, Italy and Spain.

The J segment lost 6 bases and the V segment lost 3 bases, leaving 4 bases of the junction unmatched. The CDR3 runs to 15 residues. Germline CDR1 and CDR2: SGHTA and FQGNSA. Specimen: PBMCs or T cells enriched from blood (not recorded which). This TCR derives from a woman in her thirties or forties with acute COVID-19. The genes are TRBV7-2 and TRBJ2-2; 10 positions match TRBD2. The CDR3 sequence is CASSFLAGDAGELFF. In DNA, the CDR3 is TGTGCCAGCAGCTTTCTAGCGGGAGATGCCGGGGAGCTGTTTTTT.